This T cell receptor beta chain was found in a study of beta chain features in type 1 diabetes. Every bit of the isolated RNA underwent reverse transcription, so sequencing read expressed TCRB transcripts. Sequencing used immunoSEQ multiplex PCR; TCRdb keeps in-frame clones, though not all of them. Of 350,000 to 400,000 clones listed, over 12% are singletons. Findings of the study overall: Across patients, naive, central memory and Treg TCRB repertoires exhibited apparently greater similarity than was observed across healthy donors. Any PCR bias toward short templates would affect both groups alike.

Worth noting for this clone: The target antigen is unknown.

The sample was naive CD4+ T cells from blood. The TCR originated in a woman under 30 in good health.

The CDR3 sequence: CASDRRRSGANVLTF. The CDR3 region has the DNA TGTGCCAGCGACAGGAGACGCTCTGGGGCCAACGTCCTGACTTTC. This chain uses TRBV28 with TRBJ2-6, with D maybe TRBD1 (6 bases). V lost 8 bases and J 0 bases, leaving 11 bases between the germline ends. This CDR3 is 15 amino acids long. CDR1 and CDR2 from the germline V gene are MDHEN and SYDVKM.